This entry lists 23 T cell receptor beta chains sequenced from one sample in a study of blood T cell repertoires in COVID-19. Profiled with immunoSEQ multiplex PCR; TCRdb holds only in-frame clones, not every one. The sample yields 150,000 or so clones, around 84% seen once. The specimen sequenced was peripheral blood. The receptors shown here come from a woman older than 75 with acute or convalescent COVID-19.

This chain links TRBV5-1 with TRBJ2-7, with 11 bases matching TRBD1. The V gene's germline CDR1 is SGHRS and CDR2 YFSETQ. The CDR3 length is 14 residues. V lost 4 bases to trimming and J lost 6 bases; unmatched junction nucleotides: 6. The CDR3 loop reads CASSDRTGGSEQYF. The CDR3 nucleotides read TGCGCCAGCAGCGACCGGACAGGGGGCTCCGAGCAGTACTTC.

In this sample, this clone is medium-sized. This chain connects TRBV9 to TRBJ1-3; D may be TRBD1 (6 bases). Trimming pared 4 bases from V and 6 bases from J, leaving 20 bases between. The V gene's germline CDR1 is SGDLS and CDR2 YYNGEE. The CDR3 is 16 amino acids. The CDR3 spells CASSSDLRGAENTIYF. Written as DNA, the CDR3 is TGTGCCAGCAGCTCAGACCTTCGGGGGGCGGAAAACACCATATATTTT.

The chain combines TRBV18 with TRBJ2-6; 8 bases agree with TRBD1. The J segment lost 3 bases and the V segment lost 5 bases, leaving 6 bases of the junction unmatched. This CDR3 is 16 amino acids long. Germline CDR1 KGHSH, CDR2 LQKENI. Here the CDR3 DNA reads TGTGCCAGCTCATTGTCCAGGGGGCTTGGGGCCAACGTCCTGACTTTC. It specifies CASSLSRGLGANVLTF. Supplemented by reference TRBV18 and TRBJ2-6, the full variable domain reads NAGVMQNPRHLVRRRGQEARLRCSPMKGHSHVYWYRQLPEEGLKFMVYLQKENIIDESGMPKERFSAEFPKEGPSILRIQQVVRGDSAAYFCASSLSRGLGANVLTFGAGSRLTVL.

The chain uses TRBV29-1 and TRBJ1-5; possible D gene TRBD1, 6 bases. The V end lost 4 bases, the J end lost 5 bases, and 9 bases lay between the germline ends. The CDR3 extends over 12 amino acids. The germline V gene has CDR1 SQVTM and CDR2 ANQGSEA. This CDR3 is CSVVSGDQPQHF. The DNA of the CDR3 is TGCAGCGTTGTGTCAGGGGATCAGCCCCAGCATTTT.

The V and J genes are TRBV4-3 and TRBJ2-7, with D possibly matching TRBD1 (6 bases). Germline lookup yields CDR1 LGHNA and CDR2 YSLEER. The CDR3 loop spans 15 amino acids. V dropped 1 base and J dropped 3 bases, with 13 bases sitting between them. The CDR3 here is CASSQGMTGNYEQYF. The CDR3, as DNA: TGCGCCAGCAGCCAAGGTATGACAGGAAACTACGAGCAGTACTTC.

Here the CDR3 DNA reads TGTGCCAGCGGCAGGGGCCTTAAGGAAAAACTGTTTTTT. Translated, it gives CASGRGLKEKLFF. The V and J genes are TRBV27 and TRBJ1-4, with TRBD1 as a possible D gene (6 bases). CDR3 size: 13 residues. Germline CDR1 is MNHEY and CDR2 is SMNVEV (reference sequence). Trimming removed 8 bases from V and 8 bases from J, with 15 bases in between.

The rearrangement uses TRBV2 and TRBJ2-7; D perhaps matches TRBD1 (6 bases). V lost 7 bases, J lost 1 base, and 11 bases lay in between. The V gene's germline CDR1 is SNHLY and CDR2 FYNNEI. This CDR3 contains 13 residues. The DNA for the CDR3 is TGTGCCAGCAACCTGGACAGTTCCTACGAGCAGTACTTC. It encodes CASNLDSSYEQYF.

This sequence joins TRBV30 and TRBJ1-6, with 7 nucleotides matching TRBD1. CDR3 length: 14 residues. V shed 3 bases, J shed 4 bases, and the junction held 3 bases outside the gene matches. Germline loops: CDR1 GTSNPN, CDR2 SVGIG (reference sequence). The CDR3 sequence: CAWRGQLYNSPLHF. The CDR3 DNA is TGTGCCTGGAGGGGACAGTTGTATAATTCACCCCTCCACTTT. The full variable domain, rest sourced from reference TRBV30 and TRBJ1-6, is SQTIHQWPATLVQPVGSPLSLECTVEGTSNPNLYWYRQAAGRGLQLLFYSVGIGQISSEVPQNLSASRPQDRQFILSSKKLLLSDSGFYLCAWRGQLYNSPLHFGNGTRLTVT.

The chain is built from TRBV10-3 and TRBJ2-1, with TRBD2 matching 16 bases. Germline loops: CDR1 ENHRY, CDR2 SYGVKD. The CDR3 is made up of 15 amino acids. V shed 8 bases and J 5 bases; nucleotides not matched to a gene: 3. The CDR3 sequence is CAIGTSGRGNNEQFF. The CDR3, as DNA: TGTGCCATCGGGACTAGCGGGAGGGGAAACAATGAGCAGTTCTTC.

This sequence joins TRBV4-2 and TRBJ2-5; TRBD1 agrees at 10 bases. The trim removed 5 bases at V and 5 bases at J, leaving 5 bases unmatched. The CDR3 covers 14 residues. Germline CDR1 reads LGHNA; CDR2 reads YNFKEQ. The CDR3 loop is CASSEGTGDETQYF. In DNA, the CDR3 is TGTGCCAGCAGCGAAGGGACAGGGGATGAGACCCAGTACTTC.

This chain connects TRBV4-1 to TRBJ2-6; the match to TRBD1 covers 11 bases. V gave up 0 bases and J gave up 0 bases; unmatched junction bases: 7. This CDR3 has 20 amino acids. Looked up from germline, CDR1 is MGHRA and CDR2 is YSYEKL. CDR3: CASSQDGGGTGGSGANVLTF. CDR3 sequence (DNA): TGCGCCAGCAGCCAAGATGGAGGGGGGACAGGGGGCTCTGGGGCCAACGTCCTGACTTTC.

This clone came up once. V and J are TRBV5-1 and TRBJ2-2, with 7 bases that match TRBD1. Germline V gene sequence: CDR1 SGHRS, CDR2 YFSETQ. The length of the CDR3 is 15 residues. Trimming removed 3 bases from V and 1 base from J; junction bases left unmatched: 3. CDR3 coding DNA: TGCGCCAGCAGCTACAACAGGGGGAACACCGGGGAGCTGTTTTTT. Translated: CASSYNRGNTGELFF.

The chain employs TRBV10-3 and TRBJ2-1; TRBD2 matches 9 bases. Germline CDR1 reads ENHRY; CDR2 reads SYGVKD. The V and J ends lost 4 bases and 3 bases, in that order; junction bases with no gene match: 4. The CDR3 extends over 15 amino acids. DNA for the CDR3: TGTGCCATCAGTGCAATAGCGGGAGTCTACAATGAGCAGTTCTTC. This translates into CAISAIAGVYNEQFF.

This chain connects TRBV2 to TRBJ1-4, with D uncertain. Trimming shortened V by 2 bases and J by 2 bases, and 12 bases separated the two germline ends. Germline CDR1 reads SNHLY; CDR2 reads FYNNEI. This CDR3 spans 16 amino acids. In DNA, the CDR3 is TGTGCCAGCAGTGAAAGGAGGGCATCGACTAATGAAAAACTGTTTTTT. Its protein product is CASSERRASTNEKLFF. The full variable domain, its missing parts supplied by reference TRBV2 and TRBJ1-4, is EPEVTQTPSHQVTQMGQEVILRCVPISNHLYFYWYRQILGQKVEFLVSFYNNEISEKSEIFDDQFSVERPDGSNFTLKIRSTKLEDSAMYFCASSERRASTNEKLFFGSGTQLSVL.

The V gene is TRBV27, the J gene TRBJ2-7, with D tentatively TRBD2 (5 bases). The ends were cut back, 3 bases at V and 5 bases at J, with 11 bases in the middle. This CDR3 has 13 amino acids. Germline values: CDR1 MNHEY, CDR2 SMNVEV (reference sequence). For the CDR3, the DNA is TGTGCCAGCAGTTTGAGGAGCGGCGACGAGCAGTACTTC. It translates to CASSLRSGDEQYF.

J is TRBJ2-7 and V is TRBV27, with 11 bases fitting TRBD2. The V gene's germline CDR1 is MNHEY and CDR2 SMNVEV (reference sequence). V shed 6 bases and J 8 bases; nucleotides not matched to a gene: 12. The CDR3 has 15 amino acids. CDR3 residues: CASSPTSGGSMKQYF. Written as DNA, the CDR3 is TGTGCCAGCAGCCCAACTAGCGGGGGCAGTATGAAGCAGTACTTC.

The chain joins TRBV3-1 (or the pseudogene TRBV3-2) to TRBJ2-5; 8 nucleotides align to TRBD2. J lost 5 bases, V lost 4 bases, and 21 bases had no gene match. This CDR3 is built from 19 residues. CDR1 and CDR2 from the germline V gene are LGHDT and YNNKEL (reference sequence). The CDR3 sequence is CASSLNLELRSGSWETQYF. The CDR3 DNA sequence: TGTGCCAGCAGCCTCAACTTAGAGTTGCGGAGCGGGAGTTGGGAGACCCAGTACTTC.

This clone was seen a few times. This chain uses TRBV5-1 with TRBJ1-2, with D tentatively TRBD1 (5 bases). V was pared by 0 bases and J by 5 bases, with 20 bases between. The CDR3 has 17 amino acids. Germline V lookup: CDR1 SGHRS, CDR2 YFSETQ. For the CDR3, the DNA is TGCGCCAGCAGCTTGGGGCAGGGAAGTCCCTCGAGGTATGGCTACACCTTC. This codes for CASSLGQGSPSRYGYTF.

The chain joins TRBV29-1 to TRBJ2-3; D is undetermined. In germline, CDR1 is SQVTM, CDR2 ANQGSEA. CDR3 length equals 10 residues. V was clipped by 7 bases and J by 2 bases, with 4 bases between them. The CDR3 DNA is TGCAGCGCACTCACAGATACGCAGTATTTT. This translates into CSALTDTQYF.

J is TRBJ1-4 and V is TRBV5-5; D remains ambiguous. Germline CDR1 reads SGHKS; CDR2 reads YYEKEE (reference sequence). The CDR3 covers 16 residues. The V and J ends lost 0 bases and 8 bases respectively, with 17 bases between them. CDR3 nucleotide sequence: TGTGCCAGCAGCTTGGACGATCGGGGAGACGGGGAAAAACTGTTTTTT. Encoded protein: CASSLDDRGDGEKLFF.

The CDR3 reads CASSPGGEQYF. CDR3 nucleotide sequence: TGTGCCAGCAGCCCAGGAGGCGAGCAGTACTTC. The V and J genes are TRBV6-6 and TRBJ2-7; tentatively, D is TRBD2 (5 bases). Trimming cost V 6 bases and J 6 bases, with 9 bases left between them. Germline assignment: CDR1 MNHNY and CDR2 SVGAGI (reference sequence). This CDR3 has 11 residues.

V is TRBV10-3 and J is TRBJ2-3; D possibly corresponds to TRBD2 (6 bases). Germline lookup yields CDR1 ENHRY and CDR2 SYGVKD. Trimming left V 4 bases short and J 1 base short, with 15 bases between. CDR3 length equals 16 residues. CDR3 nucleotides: TGTGCCATCAGTGGGTCTGGGGGAGGTGGCACAGATACGCAGTATTTT. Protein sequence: CAISGSGGGGTDTQYF.

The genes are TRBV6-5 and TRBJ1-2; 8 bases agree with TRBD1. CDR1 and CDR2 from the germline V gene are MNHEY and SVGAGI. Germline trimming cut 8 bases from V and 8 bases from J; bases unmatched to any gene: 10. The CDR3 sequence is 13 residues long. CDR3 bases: TGTGCCAGCGTAGAGGGGACAGGACTCGGCTACACCTTC. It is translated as CASVEGTGLGYTF.